This entry lists 16 T cell receptor beta chains sequenced from one sample in a study of blood T cell repertoires in COVID-19. Clones were sequenced by immunoSEQ multiplex PCR, and TCRdb holds only the in-frame ones, with some missing. The sample shows more than 90,000 clones, around 80% of them seen only once. The sample consisted of peripheral blood. These receptors were taken from a man aged 70 or older with acute or convalescent COVID-19.

The V call is TRBV19, the J call TRBJ1-1; possibly TRBD1 for D (6 bases). The V and J ends lost 3 bases and 4 bases respectively, with 6 bases between them. CDR3 size: 12 residues. CDR1 and CDR2 from the germline V gene are LNHDA and SQIVND (reference sequence). The CDR3 protein is CASSIRGTEAFF. The CDR3 DNA follows: TGTGCCAGTAGTATCAGGGGCACTGAAGCTTTCTTT.

The J gene is TRBJ2-1, the V gene TRBV4-2; 8 positions match TRBD2. The CDR3 has 15 amino acids. J lost 6 bases, V lost 0 bases, and 4 bases had no gene match. The germline CDR1 and CDR2 sequences are LGHNA and YNFKEQ. As DNA, the CDR3 is TGTGCCAGCAGCCAAGAAGGGCGGGAGGCCAATGAGCAGTTCTTC. Translated, it gives CASSQEGREANEQFF.

The chain joins TRBV19 to TRBJ1-5; the D gene is possibly TRBD1 (6 bases). The germline V gene encodes CDR1 LNHDA and CDR2 SQIVND (reference sequence). Trimming removed 3 bases at V and 2 bases at J, with 17 bases between. The CDR3 consists of 17 residues. CDR3 sequence reads: CASSMGGGPARNQPQHF. In DNA, the CDR3 is TGTGCCAGTAGTATGGGGGGGGGCCCCGCTCGCAATCAGCCCCAGCATTTT. Supplemented by reference TRBV19 and TRBJ1-5, the full variable domain reads DGGITQSPKYLFRKEGQNVTLSCEQNLNHDAMYWYRQDPGQGLRLIYYSQIVNDFQKGDIAEGYSVSREKKESFPLTVTSAQKNPTAFYLCASSMGGGPARNQPQHFGDGTRLSIL.

J is TRBJ2-1 and V is TRBV7-3, with 8 bases matching TRBD2. In germline, CDR1 is SGHTA, CDR2 FQGTGA. The CDR3 is 14 residues long. V was clipped by 2 bases and J by 7 bases; unmatched bases: 4. The CDR3 is CASSLAREANEQFF. CDR3 bases: TGTGCCAGCAGCTTAGCGCGGGAGGCGAATGAGCAGTTCTTC.

The chain combines TRBV28 with TRBJ1-1; D unclear. Germline V gene lookup returns CDR1 MDHEN and CDR2 SYDVKM. This CDR3 spans 12 amino acids. V dropped 1 base and J dropped 6 bases, with 6 bases sitting between them. CDR3 sequence: CASSLSLSEAFF. CDR3 DNA: TGTGCCAGCAGTTTATCCCTTTCTGAAGCTTTCTTT.

V gene TRBV29-1 combines with J gene TRBJ1-3, with 7 bases aligning to TRBD1. CDR1 and CDR2 from the germline V gene are SQVTM and ANQGSEA. CDR3 size: 13 residues. V lost 6 bases, J lost 2 bases, and 4 bases stayed unmatched. CDR3 sequence: CSVVRGTGNTIYF. The CDR3 DNA reads TGCAGCGTGGTCAGGGGGACTGGAAACACCATATATTTT.

The rearrangement uses TRBV5-4 and TRBJ2-7; D uncertain. Germline V lookup: CDR1 SGHNT, CDR2 YYREEE (reference sequence). This CDR3 contains 13 residues. The V gene lost 2 bases and the J gene lost 6 bases, with 12 bases spanning the gap. The CDR3 loop reads CASSLPRQGEQYF. The CDR3 nucleotides read TGTGCCAGCAGCTTACCCAGACAAGGCGAGCAGTACTTC.

V usage is TRBV7-9 and J usage is TRBJ1-1; D ambiguous. CDR3 size: 15 residues. Germline loops: CDR1 SEHNR, CDR2 FQNEAQ (reference sequence). The germline V and J ends were trimmed by 5 bases and 0 bases, with 13 bases remaining between them. The CDR3 DNA sequence: TGTGCCAGCAGCGCCCCGGCAGGTTTGAACACTGAAGCTTTCTTT. Amino acids: CASSAPAGLNTEAFF.

In this sample, this clone turned up once. The rearrangement links TRBV29-1 to TRBJ1-1, with TRBD1 identical over 7 bases. This CDR3 region has 14 residues. CDR1 and CDR2 (germline): SQVTM, ANQGSEA. Trimming removed 5 bases from V and 0 bases from J; junction bases left unmatched: 6. CDR3 sequence (DNA): TGCAGCGTTTGGGACAGTTGGGTGAACACTGAAGCTTTCTTT. Residues: CSVWDSWVNTEAFF.

The rearrangement links TRBV5-4 to TRBJ1-5; maybe TRBD1 (5 bases). The V gene's germline CDR1 is SGHNT and CDR2 YYREEE (reference sequence). Trimming removed 3 bases from V and 7 bases from J, with 11 bases in between. The CDR3 has 13 amino acids. The CDR3 sequence: CASSSEGRQPQHF. Written as DNA, the CDR3 is TGTGCCAGCAGCTCTGAGGGGAGGCAGCCCCAGCATTTT. Complete variable domain (other parts from reference TRBV5-4 and TRBJ1-5): ETGVTQSPTHLIKTRGQQVTLRCSSQSGHNTVSWYQQALGQGPQFIFQYYREEENGRGNFPPRFSGLQFPNYSSELNVNALELDDSALYLCASSSEGRQPQHFGDGTRLSIL.

In its sample, this clone was seen a few times. The chain recombines TRBV2 with TRBJ2-3; a weak D match, TRBD1 (6 bases). V was cut by 6 bases and J by 0 bases, with 10 bases left in between. CDR1 is SNHLY, CDR2 FYNNEI, per germline. The CDR3 has 14 amino acids. CDR3 amino acids: CASRWTASTDTQYF. CDR3 bases: TGTGCCAGCAGATGGACAGCTAGCACAGATACGCAGTATTTT. Combining the CDR3 with reference TRBV2 and TRBJ2-3 gives the whole variable domain EPEVTQTPSHQVTQMGQEVILRCVPISNHLYFYWYRQILGQKVEFLVSFYNNEISEKSEIFDDQFSVERPDGSNFTLKIRSTKLEDSAMYFCASRWTASTDTQYFGPGTRLTVL.

The V gene is TRBV27, the J gene TRBJ2-7; 8 bases fit TRBD1. After removal of 3 bases from V and 4 bases from J, the junction contained 11 bases not matched to a gene. The length of the CDR3 is 16 residues. The germline V gene has CDR1 MNHEY and CDR2 SMNVEV (reference sequence). The CDR3 spells CASSLEAWTGLYEQYF. The CDR3 DNA follows: TGTGCCAGCAGTTTGGAGGCTTGGACAGGGCTATACGAGCAGTACTTC.

This chain joins TRBV6-6 and TRBJ1-6; tentatively, D is TRBD1 (6 bases). The V gene's germline CDR1 is MNHNY and CDR2 SVGAGI (reference sequence). The CDR3 sequence is 16 residues long. With 2 bases removed from V and 0 bases from J, the gap between germline ends came to 8 bases. In nucleotides, the CDR3 is TGTGCCAGCAGTTACGGACAGAACTCCTATAATTCACCCCTCCACTTT. This codes for CASSYGQNSYNSPLHF.

This chain links TRBV6-5 with TRBJ1-1; D perhaps matches TRBD1 (5 bases). CDR1 and CDR2 from the germline V gene are MNHEY and SVGAGI. The CDR3 has 15 amino acids. V lost 0 bases to trimming and J lost 4 bases, with 12 bases between them. The DNA of the CDR3 is TGTGCCAGCAGTTACTCGAGGGGCGGGAGCACTGAAGCTTTCTTT. Its translation: CASSYSRGGSTEAFF.

The chain recombines TRBV15 with TRBJ1-2; 9 bases are a match to TRBD1. CDR1 LNHNV and CDR2 YYDKDF come from the germline V gene (reference sequence). This CDR3 comprises 14 residues. V dropped 2 bases and J dropped 3; count of bases not matched to a gene: 1. CDR3: CATSRRTGDYGYTF. Written as DNA, the CDR3 is TGTGCCACCAGCAGAAGGACAGGGGACTATGGCTACACCTTC.

The chain uses TRBV29-1 and TRBJ2-1; TRBD2 matches 8 bases. CDR3 length: 13 residues. The V and J ends lost 6 bases and 8 bases, in that order; junction bases with no gene match: 9. Germline V gene sequence: CDR1 SQVTM, CDR2 ANQGSEA. The CDR3 DNA is TGCAGCGTAGAGGGACTAGTAGTCGATGAGCAGTTCTTC. Translated, it gives CSVEGLVVDEQFF.